A selection of T cell receptor beta chains follows, all from one sample in a study of T cells after yellow fever vaccination. TCRdb used MiXCR to reprocess the 5' RACE reads, holding one entry per CDR3 protein. The sample yields 250,000 to 350,000 distinct CDR3 sequences, approximately 4.3% seen once. The sequenced sample was PBMCs, obtained 15 days after the yellow fever booster vaccination. Receptor source: a man between 18 and 29 years old who received the YFV17D yellow fever vaccine. Each CDR3 is given with its conserved first and last residue. The order of the fields is D gene, V gene, J gene, clone size, CDR3 DNA, CDR3 protein. D genes are given only for firm matches. Part of the rows lack a size; the others show once, few, many or a class for expanded clones.

d_call: TRBD1
v_call: TRBV7-6
j_call: TRBJ2-1
clone_size: NA
cdr3_nt: TGTGCCAGCAGCCCACCGGGACAGAGGGACAATGAGCAGTTCTTC
cdr3_aa: CASSPPGQRDNEQFF

d_call: NA
v_call: TRBV4-1
j_call: TRBJ2-5
clone_size: NA
cdr3_nt: TGCGCCAGCAGCCGGGGGACATTACAAGAGACCCAGTACTTC
cdr3_aa: CASSRGTLQETQYF

d_call: NA
v_call: TRBV7-9
j_call: TRBJ2-2
clone_size: many
cdr3_nt: TGTGCCACCGAGATCGGGGAGCTGTTTTTT
cdr3_aa: CATEIGELFF

d_call: TRBD1
v_call: TRBV4-2
j_call: TRBJ1-3
clone_size: NA
cdr3_nt: TGTGCCAGCAGCCAGACAGGGGGAGGCTCTGGAAACACCATATATTTT
cdr3_aa: CASSQTGGGSGNTIYF

d_call: TRBD2
v_call: TRBV7-2
j_call: TRBJ2-7
clone_size: NA
cdr3_nt: TGTGCCAGCACCCTGACTAGCGGGGCCGGAGGGGAGCAGTACTTC
cdr3_aa: CASTLTSGAGGEQYF

d_call: NA
v_call: TRBV7-2
j_call: TRBJ2-6
clone_size: many
cdr3_nt: TGTGCCAGCAGCTTAGTTTCGGGGGCTGGGGCCAACGTCCTGACTTTC
cdr3_aa: CASSLVSGAGANVLTF

d_call: TRBD2
v_call: TRBV7-2
j_call: TRBJ2-1
clone_size: few
cdr3_nt: TGTGCCAGCAGCCCCCGCCCGGGACTAGTGGCTGAGCAGTTCTTC
cdr3_aa: CASSPRPGLVAEQFF

d_call: NA
v_call: TRBV7-9
j_call: TRBJ2-3
clone_size: many
cdr3_nt: TGTGCCAGCAGCGTGACCGGGCGGACGCAGTATTTT
cdr3_aa: CASSVTGRTQYF

d_call: NA
v_call: TRBV7-9
j_call: TRBJ1-1
clone_size: many
cdr3_nt: TGTGCCAGCCGGGGCTACACTGAAGCTTTCTTT
cdr3_aa: CASRGYTEAFF

d_call: NA
v_call: TRBV4-2
j_call: TRBJ1-2
clone_size: few
cdr3_nt: TGTGCCAGCAGCCAGACCCTAGTCGGGACCCCTAACTATGGCTACACCTTC
cdr3_aa: CASSQTLVGTPNYGYTF

d_call: TRBD1
v_call: TRBV20-1
j_call: TRBJ2-2
clone_size: many
cdr3_nt: TGCAGTGCTCCGGACAGGAGAAACACCGGGGAGCTGTTTTTT
cdr3_aa: CSAPDRRNTGELFF

d_call: NA
v_call: TRBV6-5
j_call: TRBJ1-2
clone_size: NA
cdr3_nt: TGTGCCAGCAGTTACTCGGCAGGGGACTATGGCTACACCTTC
cdr3_aa: CASSYSAGDYGYTF

d_call: TRBD1
v_call: TRBV20-1
j_call: TRBJ2-3
clone_size: NA
cdr3_nt: TGCAGTGCCGCCCCTGACAGGGCAGATACGCAGTATTTT
cdr3_aa: CSAAPDRADTQYF

d_call: TRBD2
v_call: TRBV6-2/TRBV6-3
j_call: TRBJ2-3
clone_size: few
cdr3_nt: TGTGCCAGCAGGAGAGCGGGGGGGCCTACTAATACGCAGTATTTT
cdr3_aa: CASRRAGGPTNTQYF

d_call: NA
v_call: TRBV12-3/TRBV12-4
j_call: TRBJ2-1
clone_size: many
cdr3_nt: TGTGCCAGCAGTTTGTTGGTCGTCAATGAGCAGTTCTTC
cdr3_aa: CASSLLVVNEQFF

d_call: NA
v_call: TRBV20-1
j_call: TRBJ1-2
clone_size: NA
cdr3_nt: TGCAGTGCTAGGGCAACCGGATATGCTCGTAGGGGCTACACCTTC
cdr3_aa: CSARATGYARRGYTF

d_call: NA
v_call: TRBV7-2
j_call: TRBJ1-4
clone_size: many
cdr3_nt: TGTGCCAGCAGCCCCTACCCCGGGGGGGATGAAAAACTGTTTTTT
cdr3_aa: CASSPYPGGDEKLFF

d_call: NA
v_call: TRBV5-4
j_call: TRBJ1-6
clone_size: few
cdr3_nt: TGTGCCAGCAGCTTGTTTGGGGGTGAGAATTCACCCCTCCACTTT
cdr3_aa: CASSLFGGENSPLHF

d_call: TRBD1
v_call: TRBV4-1
j_call: TRBJ1-4
clone_size: NA
cdr3_nt: TGCGCCAGCAGCCCGGGACAGAGGAATGAAAAACTGTTTTTT
cdr3_aa: CASSPGQRNEKLFF

d_call: TRBD1
v_call: TRBV5-1
j_call: TRBJ1-6
clone_size: NA
cdr3_nt: TGCGCCAGCAGCCACGGGACAGCCCCCCATTCACCCCTCCACTTT
cdr3_aa: CASSHGTAPHSPLHF

d_call: NA
v_call: TRBV9
j_call: TRBJ2-3
clone_size: NA
cdr3_nt: TGTGCCAGCAGCGTAGTGGCAGGGGGCACAGATACGCAGTATTTT
cdr3_aa: CASSVVAGGTDTQYF

d_call: NA
v_call: TRBV6-6
j_call: TRBJ2-4
clone_size: few
cdr3_nt: TGTGCCAGCAGTTACCAGCTAAGTGGCATTCAGTACTTC
cdr3_aa: CASSYQLSGIQYF

d_call: NA
v_call: TRBV7-8
j_call: TRBJ2-1
clone_size: NA
cdr3_nt: TGTGCCAGCAGCCTCCGGGACCCCGATCCTGAGCAGTTCTTC
cdr3_aa: CASSLRDPDPEQFF

d_call: NA
v_call: TRBV28
j_call: TRBJ1-2
clone_size: few
cdr3_nt: TGTGCCAGCAGTTTTTGGAACTATGGCTACACCTTC
cdr3_aa: CASSFWNYGYTF

d_call: TRBD2
v_call: TRBV6-5
j_call: TRBJ2-1
clone_size: NA
cdr3_nt: TGTGCCAGCACCCCCCGGCGGGGGGCCTACAATGAGCAGTTCTTC
cdr3_aa: CASTPRRGAYNEQFF

d_call: NA
v_call: TRBV10-3
j_call: TRBJ1-4
clone_size: few
cdr3_nt: TGTGCCATCAGTAGTAACCGGGGTGGGAACGAAAAACTGTTTTTT
cdr3_aa: CAISSNRGGNEKLFF

d_call: NA
v_call: TRBV7-2
j_call: TRBJ2-5
clone_size: many
cdr3_nt: TGTGCCAGCAGCTTACACTTGGGCGGGGGCACGGAGACCCAGTACTTC
cdr3_aa: CASSLHLGGGTETQYF

d_call: TRBD2
v_call: TRBV3-1
j_call: TRBJ2-7
clone_size: NA
cdr3_nt: TGTGCCAGCAGCCAAGTGACTAGCGCCTCCTACGAGCAGTACTTC
cdr3_aa: CASSQVTSASYEQYF

d_call: NA
v_call: TRBV5-1
j_call: TRBJ1-1
clone_size: few
cdr3_nt: TGCGCCAGCAGCTTGGTAGGGGGACGAAACACTGAAGCTTTCTTT
cdr3_aa: CASSLVGGRNTEAFF

d_call: TRBD1
v_call: TRBV4-1
j_call: TRBJ2-7
clone_size: many
cdr3_nt: TGCGCCAGCAGCCAATTGACAGGGGGCCCTTACGAGCAGTACTTC
cdr3_aa: CASSQLTGGPYEQYF

d_call: NA
v_call: TRBV4-2
j_call: TRBJ2-7
clone_size: many
cdr3_nt: TGTGCCAGCAGCCAAGATTTAGATAGCTCCTACGAGCAGTACTTC
cdr3_aa: CASSQDLDSSYEQYF

d_call: NA
v_call: TRBV7-2
j_call: TRBJ2-3
clone_size: many
cdr3_nt: TGTGCCAGCAGCTTAACACAGGGCCACGGAGTCACAGATACGCAGTATTTT
cdr3_aa: CASSLTQGHGVTDTQYF

d_call: TRBD1
v_call: TRBV7-6
j_call: TRBJ1-6
clone_size: few
cdr3_nt: TGTGCCAGCAGCTATGGACAGGGAGTTTCACCCCTCCACTTT
cdr3_aa: CASSYGQGVSPLHF

d_call: NA
v_call: TRBV12-3/TRBV12-4
j_call: TRBJ2-7
clone_size: NA
cdr3_nt: TGTGCCAGCGGTTTGCAGGGTTACGAGCAGTACTTC
cdr3_aa: CASGLQGYEQYF

d_call: NA
v_call: TRBV5-6
j_call: TRBJ2-3
clone_size: few
cdr3_nt: TGTGCCAGCAGCTCCAGGGGTAGCACAGATACGCAGTATTTT
cdr3_aa: CASSSRGSTDTQYF

d_call: NA
v_call: TRBV12-3/TRBV12-4
j_call: TRBJ2-1
clone_size: few
cdr3_nt: TGTGCCAGCAGTGCCCGGACAGACAATGAGCAGTTCTTC
cdr3_aa: CASSARTDNEQFF

d_call: TRBD1
v_call: TRBV10-3
j_call: TRBJ1-5
clone_size: NA
cdr3_nt: TGTGCCATCAGTGAGCAAGACAGGGGGAATCAGCCCCAGCATTTT
cdr3_aa: CAISEQDRGNQPQHF

d_call: NA
v_call: TRBV6-6
j_call: TRBJ1-5
clone_size: few
cdr3_nt: TGTGCCAGCAGCCACCTGGGGCGGCCCCAGCATTTT
cdr3_aa: CASSHLGRPQHF

d_call: NA
v_call: TRBV29-1
j_call: TRBJ2-7
clone_size: many
cdr3_nt: TGCAGCGTTGAAGAGTTGGGCCTCCTACGCGGGCAGTACTTC
cdr3_aa: CSVEELGLLRGQYF

d_call: NA
v_call: TRBV5-1
j_call: TRBJ2-1
clone_size: few
cdr3_nt: TGCGCCAGCAGCTTGGCCCAGGGTTTACCCCCCAATGAGCAGTTCTTC
cdr3_aa: CASSLAQGLPPNEQFF

d_call: NA
v_call: TRBV7-3
j_call: TRBJ2-5
clone_size: few
cdr3_nt: TGTGCCAGCAGCTTAAAAGGGGCTGGGACCCAGTACTTC
cdr3_aa: CASSLKGAGTQYF

d_call: NA
v_call: TRBV6-5
j_call: TRBJ1-5
clone_size: many
cdr3_nt: TGTGCCAGCAGTTACTCAGGGAAGGGAGAAAATCAGCCCCAGCATTTT
cdr3_aa: CASSYSGKGENQPQHF

d_call: NA
v_call: TRBV5-6
j_call: TRBJ2-1
clone_size: NA
cdr3_nt: TGTGCCAGCAGCCACCCCGACCCCTTCAATGAGCAGTTCTTC
cdr3_aa: CASSHPDPFNEQFF

d_call: NA
v_call: TRBV6-2/TRBV6-3
j_call: TRBJ1-5
clone_size: NA
cdr3_nt: TGTGCCAGCAGTGCCCTGGACACCGGTATTGGGCCCCAGCATTTT
cdr3_aa: CASSALDTGIGPQHF

d_call: NA
v_call: TRBV3-1
j_call: TRBJ1-3
clone_size: many
cdr3_nt: TGTGCCAGCAGCCAGACAGGACTTATCTCTGGAAACACCATATATTTT
cdr3_aa: CASSQTGLISGNTIYF

d_call: NA
v_call: TRBV28
j_call: TRBJ1-5
clone_size: NA
cdr3_nt: TGTGCCAGCAGGCGCAATCAGCCCCAGCATTTT
cdr3_aa: CASRRNQPQHF

d_call: TRBD1
v_call: TRBV4-1
j_call: TRBJ1-1
clone_size: once
cdr3_nt: TGCGCCAGCAGTCATAGGGGGCCGAACTCTGAAGCTTTCTTT
cdr3_aa: CASSHRGPNSEAFF

d_call: NA
v_call: TRBV7-3
j_call: TRBJ2-1
clone_size: NA
cdr3_nt: TGTGCCAGCAGCCCGGAGACTCGAACAGCCTACAATGAGCAGTTCTTC
cdr3_aa: CASSPETRTAYNEQFF

d_call: TRBD1
v_call: TRBV29-1
j_call: TRBJ1-1
clone_size: few
cdr3_nt: TGCAGCGTCGGACAGGTGAACACTGAAGCTTTCTTT
cdr3_aa: CSVGQVNTEAFF

d_call: NA
v_call: TRBV6-5
j_call: TRBJ1-1
clone_size: many
cdr3_nt: TGTGCCAGCAGAGGGGAGACTGAAGCTTTCTTT
cdr3_aa: CASRGETEAFF

d_call: TRBD1
v_call: TRBV9
j_call: TRBJ2-3
clone_size: many
cdr3_nt: TGTGCCAGCAGCGTAGGACAGGGGTCAGATACGCAGTATTTT
cdr3_aa: CASSVGQGSDTQYF

d_call: NA
v_call: TRBV19
j_call: TRBJ2-1
clone_size: NA
cdr3_nt: TGTGCCAGTAGCCTCGCCCCCGGGGCGCGGCAGTTCTTC
cdr3_aa: CASSLAPGARQFF

d_call: TRBD2
v_call: TRBV5-6
j_call: TRBJ2-3
clone_size: NA
cdr3_nt: TGTGCCAGCATCCGGCAGACTAGCGGGAGCACAGATACGCAGTATTTT
cdr3_aa: CASIRQTSGSTDTQYF

d_call: NA
v_call: TRBV11-2
j_call: TRBJ1-1
clone_size: once
cdr3_nt: TGTGCCAGCAGCTTTTTTGGAGGACTCAGACAGCAAACTTACACTGAAGCTTTCTTT
cdr3_aa: CASSFFGGLRQQTYTEAFF

d_call: TRBD1
v_call: TRBV7-2
j_call: TRBJ1-2
clone_size: NA
cdr3_nt: TGTGCCAGCAGCGTTTGGAAGGGGGCCAACTATGGCTACACCTTC
cdr3_aa: CASSVWKGANYGYTF